The 14 T cell receptor beta chains given below trace back to one sample, sequenced in a study of T-cell memory formation after mild COVID-19. TCRdb re-derived calls from the 5' RACE reads in MiXCR, one entry per CDR3 protein. This repertoire shows fewer than 200,000 distinct CDR3 sequences, under 15% found once; its top ten account for about 3.6%. Material: PBMCs or a T cell subset sorted from them (not recorded which). The receptors were gathered from a man between 18 and 35 years old who had mild COVID-19 (a few samples of this study predate the infection). Cell type and time point are not known.

About this clonotype itself: A read error may account for a junction end that differs from germline. This sequence joins TRBV7-7 and TRBJ2-2, with D perhaps TRBD1 (6 bases). This CDR3 region has 14 residues. Germline lookup yields CDR1 SSHAT and CDR2 FNYEAQ (reference sequence). Here the CDR3 DNA reads TGTGCTAGCAGCCCGAGCACAGGGACCGGGGAGCTGTTTTTT. Translated: CASSPSTGTGELFF.

The chain combines TRBV9 with TRBJ2-1; possible D gene TRBD1, 7 bases. Germline lookup yields CDR1 SGDLS and CDR2 YYNGEE. V gave up 1 base and J gave up 9 bases, with 20 bases separating them. The CDR3 totals 16 residues. The CDR3 nucleotides are TGTGCCAGCAGCGTATTCCGGGCGCCAGGGGGAGGTGAGCAGTTCTTC. The encoded protein is CASSVFRAPGGGEQFF.

This clonotype was observed at least ten times. The chain joins TRBV7-2 to TRBJ2-5; D unclear. Trimming left V 4 bases short and J 5 bases short, with 8 bases between. The CDR3 totals 12 residues. Germline-derived CDR1 and CDR2 are SGHTA and FQGNSA. This CDR3 reads CASSSTRETQYF. In nucleotides, the CDR3 is TGTGCCAGCAGCTCAACGAGGGAGACCCAGTACTTC. The variable domain in full, completed from reference TRBV7-2 and TRBJ2-5, reads GAGVSQSPSNKVTEKGKDVELRCDPISGHTALYWYRQSLGQGLEFLIYFQGNSAPDKSGLPSDRFSAERTGGSVSTLTIQRTQQEDSAVYLCASSSTRETQYFGPGTRLLVL.

This clonotype was counted at least ten times. V usage is TRBV11-2 and J usage is TRBJ2-5, with D possibly being TRBD1 or TRBD2 (5 bases each). Trimming removed 8 bases at V and 1 base at J, with 5 bases between. This CDR3 has 11 residues. Per the germline V gene, CDR1 is SGHAT and CDR2 is FQNNGV. The chain's CDR3 is CASGTQETQYF. CDR3 nucleotides: TGTGCCAGCGGGACCCAAGAGACCCAGTACTTC.

The chain combines TRBV4-1 with TRBJ2-3, with D possibly matching TRBD2 (5 bases). Trimming removed 2 bases at V and 6 bases at J, with 12 bases between. The CDR3 totals 14 residues. Germline CDR1 MGHRA, CDR2 YSYEKL. In nucleotides, the CDR3 is TGCGCCAGCAGCCAACTAGCCGGAGGCGATACGCAGTATTTT. Encoded protein: CASSQLAGGDTQYF.

The genes are TRBV4-3 and TRBJ2-7; 8 nucleotides align to TRBD1. CDR1 and CDR2 (germline): LGHNA, YSLEER. V shed 3 bases, J shed 3 bases, and the junction held 4 bases outside the gene matches. This CDR3 spans 14 amino acids. CDR3 DNA: TGCGCCAGCAGCCACGCCGGGACAGGCTACGAGCAGTACTTC. It encodes CASSHAGTGYEQYF.

The chain links TRBV9 to TRBJ1-2, with D perhaps TRBD1 (5 bases). The CDR3 is 13 amino acids. With 1 base removed from V and 6 bases from J, the gap between germline ends came to 10 bases. Germline V gives CDR1 SGDLS, CDR2 YYNGEE. This CDR3 reads CASSVSGFHGYTF. In DNA form, the CDR3 reads TGTGCCAGCAGCGTATCAGGGTTTCATGGCTACACCTTC.

This clonotype was recorded many times. The genes are TRBV5-1 and TRBJ2-6; D might be TRBD1 (6 bases). This CDR3 has 18 residues. The germline V gene has CDR1 SGHRS and CDR2 YFSETQ. Trimming stripped 3 bases from V and 2 bases from J, with 18 bases between. Here the CDR3 reads CASSSSGHLAAGANVLTF. For the CDR3, the DNA is TGCGCCAGCAGCTCCTCGGGACACCTCGCGGCTGGGGCCAACGTCCTGACTTTC.

The chain carries TRBV7-8 and TRBJ1-4, with D perhaps TRBD1 (6 bases). Germline V CDR1 and CDR2: SGHVS, FQNEAQ. This CDR3 has 14 residues. V lost 5 bases and J 8 bases, leaving 15 bases between the germline ends. CDR3 loop: CASSKWDISEKLFF. The CDR3 DNA reads TGTGCCAGCAGCAAATGGGACATCAGCGAAAAACTGTTTTTT.

V usage is TRBV20-1 and J usage is TRBJ1-5; D gene uncertain. CDR1 is DFQATT and CDR2 is SNEGSKA in the germline V gene (reference sequence). This CDR3 contains 14 residues. The V end was cut by 1 base, the J end by 6 bases, with 13 bases between. The DNA of the CDR3 is TGCAGTGCTAGAGTATGGGAGGCAAGTCAGCCCCAGCATTTT. This encodes CSARVWEASQPQHF.

V gene TRBV9 combines with J gene TRBJ1-6, with a possible D match to TRBD1 (5 bases). The CDR3 runs to 13 residues. The V and J ends lost 2 bases and 10 bases respectively, with 10 bases between them. Germline assignment: CDR1 SGDLS and CDR2 YYNGEE. CDR3 DNA sequence: TGTGCCAGCAGCGTCGACAGCCAGTCACCCCTCCACTTT. Amino acid sequence: CASSVDSQSPLHF.

This rearrangement joins TRBV24-1 to TRBJ2-7, with 10 bases matching TRBD1. Looked up from germline, CDR1 is KGHDR and CDR2 is SFDVKD. This CDR3 has 15 amino acids. V gave up 7 bases and J gave up 3 bases; unmatched junction bases: 8. The CDR3, as DNA: TGTGCCACCAGATTCGGGACAGGGGTGGACTACGAGCAGTACTTC. It is translated as CATRFGTGVDYEQYF.

This chain joins TRBV20-1 and TRBJ1-1; D possibly corresponds to TRBD1 (6 bases). The length of the CDR3 is 13 residues. Germline values: CDR1 DFQATT, CDR2 SNEGSKA (reference sequence). Trimming took off 6 bases at V and 4 bases at J, with 15 bases between the two ends. CDR3 sequence: CSAYREGRTEAFF. The DNA for the CDR3 is TGCAGTGCCTACAGGGAGGGTCGCACTGAAGCTTTCTTT.

In its sample, this clonotype was seen many times. This sequence joins TRBV5-1 and TRBJ2-1; perhaps TRBD2 as D (6 bases). This CDR3 is built from 17 residues. The ends were cut back, 2 bases at V and 4 bases at J, with 19 bases in the middle. Germline V gene lookup returns CDR1 SGHRS and CDR2 YFSETQ. The CDR3 sequence is CASSLGTGTPMYNEQFF. The CDR3 DNA sequence: TGCGCCAGCAGCTTAGGTACCGGGACTCCGATGTACAATGAGCAGTTCTTC.